These T cell receptor beta chains were read from a single sample in a study of T cell repertoires in cytomegalovirus infection. Each CDR3 protein gets one entry after TCRdb re-called the reads with MiXCR. The table includes 200,000 or so distinct CDR3 sequences, 28% detected once. The source material was PBMCs. The receptor set was obtained from a human donor in good health (CMV status not recorded). Some clones in this sample may be carry-over from other donors' samples. CDR3s include the opening cysteine and the closing phenylalanine or tryptophan. A D gene is named only where the DNA matches it firmly. Rows may omit the clone size; those that give it use once, few, many or a size class.

TRBJ2-7,.,TRBV5-3,TRBD1,CASSEKDREFYEQYF,TGTGCCAGCAGCGAAAAGGACAGGGAGTTCTACGAGCAGTACTTC
TRBJ2-7,.,TRBV7-9,.,CASSLEVGEVPYEQYF,TGTGCCAGCAGCTTAGAAGTGGGGGAGGTCCCCTACGAGCAGTACTTC
TRBJ1-6,.,TRBV4-1,.,CASSPSRSSYNSPLHF,TGCGCCAGCAGCCCGTCCAGGAGCTCCTATAATTCACCCCTCCACTTT
TRBJ2-5,.,TRBV20-1,.,CSARDPGRGLSQETQYF,TGCAGTGCTAGAGATCCGGGGCGGGGCCTTTCCCAAGAGACCCAGTACTTC
TRBJ2-7,few,TRBV12-5,TRBD1,CASERDRGTYEQYF,TGTGCTAGTGAACGGGACAGGGGGACCTACGAGCAGTACTTC
TRBJ2-5,.,TRBV6-5,.,CASSYSPGQETQYF,TGTGCCAGCAGTTACTCCCCAGGGCAAGAGACCCAGTACTTC
TRBJ2-7,.,TRBV2,.,CASSANSLSYEQYF,TGTGCCAGCAGTGCGAACAGCCTCTCCTACGAGCAGTACTTC
TRBJ2-5,many,TRBV11-3,TRBD1,CASSLRTGQETQYF,TGTGCCAGCAGCTTAAGGACAGGGCAAGAGACCCAGTACTTC
TRBJ1-1,many,TRBV7-9,.,CASSEGEVNTEAFF,TGTGCCAGCAGCGAGGGGGAAGTGAACACTGAAGCTTTCTTT
TRBJ1-2,.,TRBV30,.,CARLGDGYTF,TGTGCACGGCTGGGGGATGGCTACACCTTC
TRBJ1-2,few,TRBV7-2,.,CASSFRRGTDYGYTF,TGTGCCAGCAGCTTCCGCCGAGGGACGGATTATGGCTACACCTTC
TRBJ2-7,many,TRBV12-3/TRBV12-4,.,CASSLLAGPYMREQYF,TGTGCCAGCAGTTTGTTGGCAGGACCCTATATGAGGGAGCAGTACTTC
TRBJ2-2,many,TRBV7-2,TRBD2,CASSFQRGSTGELFF,TGTGCCAGCAGCTTTCAGCGGGGGAGCACCGGGGAGCTGTTTTTT
TRBJ1-4,.,TRBV4-1,.,CASSQEEGRTEKLFF,TGCGCCAGCAGCCAAGAAGAGGGGAGAACTGAAAAACTGTTTTTT
TRBJ1-1,few,TRBV2,.,CASSGDGEAFF,TGTGCCAGCAGTGGGGACGGTGAAGCTTTCTTT
TRBJ1-6,.,TRBV6-5,.,CASSYSTSAGSSYNSPLHF,TGTGCCAGCAGTTACTCAACGTCAGCCGGGAGCTCCTATAATTCACCCCTCCACTTT
TRBJ1-3,.,TRBV12-3/TRBV12-4,.,CASSLTGANTIYF,TGTGCCAGCAGTTTAACGGGTGCAAACACCATATATTTT
TRBJ1-4,few,TRBV28,.,CAKVREKLFF,TGTGCGAAGGTTCGTGAAAAACTGTTTTTT
TRBJ2-3,.,TRBV24-1,.,CATSDLGTTQYF,TGTGCCACCAGTGATTTAGGGACTACGCAGTATTTT
TRBJ1-2,.,TRBV12-3/TRBV12-4,.,CASSLTQINYGYTF,TGTGCCAGCAGTTTAACACAGATTAACTATGGCTACACCTTC
TRBJ1-2,.,TRBV20-1,.,CSARQANYGYTF,TGCAGTGCTAGGCAGGCTAACTATGGCTACACCTTC
TRBJ1-1,.,TRBV19,TRBD1,CASILQGDTEAFF,TGTGCCAGTATTTTACAGGGGGACACTGAAGCTTTCTTT
TRBJ1-5,.,TRBV11-3,.,CASSSLPGQPQHF,TGTGCCAGCAGCTCACTCCCCGGGCAGCCCCAGCATTTT
TRBJ2-1,once,TRBV25-1,.,CASSPGPRTGNEQFF,TGTGCCAGCAGTCCGGGACCTAGGACGGGCAATGAGCAGTTCTTC
TRBJ1-1,few,TRBV15,.,CATSRDPPRSVVGNTEAFF,TGTGCCACCAGCAGAGATCCCCCGAGAAGTGTGGTAGGGAACACTGAAGCTTTCTTT
TRBJ2-3,many,TRBV7-9,TRBD1,CASSPDRGVPPINF,TGTGCCAGCAGCCCCGACAGGGGGGTCCCCCCTATTAATTTT
TRBJ1-6,many,TRBV7-2,.,CASSWGGGNSPLHF,TGTGCCAGCAGCTGGGGGGGTGGTAATTCACCCCTCCACTTT
TRBJ1-2,.,TRBV2,TRBD1,CASSDVGQVVGGYTF,TGTGCCAGCAGTGACGTAGGACAGGTGGTTGGTGGCTACACCTTC
TRBJ1-3,.,TRBV9,TRBD1,CASRVSGQGSPGNTIYF,TGTGCCAGCAGAGTCTCGGGACAGGGCTCGCCAGGAAACACCATATATTTT
TRBJ1-3,.,TRBV7-9,.,CASSLALGLSGNTIYF,TGTGCCAGCAGCTTAGCGCTGGGGCTCTCTGGAAACACCATATATTTT
TRBJ2-5,.,TRBV18,.,CASSPGGNQETQYF,TGTGCCAGCTCACCTGGCGGGAACCAAGAGACCCAGTACTTC
TRBJ2-3,few,TRBV6-5,.,CASSAPGADTQYF,TGTGCCAGCAGTGCGCCGGGCGCAGATACGCAGTATTTT
TRBJ2-2,.,TRBV10-3,TRBD1,CAIRLTGEDTGELFF,TGTGCCATCAGATTGACAGGGGAGGACACCGGGGAGCTGTTTTTT
TRBJ1-1,once,TRBV12-5,TRBD1,CASAGGQLNTEAFF,TGTGCTAGTGCTGGGGGACAGCTGAACACTGAAGCTTTCTTT
TRBJ1-6,once,TRBV25-1,.,CASREDGINSPLHF,TGTGCCAGCAGAGAGGACGGGATCAATTCACCCCTCCACTTT
TRBJ2-5,.,TRBV7-8,.,CASSPEGLHPAQYF,TGTGCCAGCAGCCCAGAAGGACTCCACCCGGCCCAGTACTTC
TRBJ2-7,few,TRBV2,.,CASTSRLTYEQYF,TGTGCCAGCACGTCCAGACTCACCTACGAGCAGTACTTC
TRBJ2-7,once,TRBV10-3,.,CAISESETAFYEQYF,TGTGCCATCAGTGAGTCGGAGACAGCCTTCTACGAGCAGTACTTC
TRBJ2-3,many,TRBV7-2,.,CASSLTSSSTDTQYF,TGTGCCAGCAGCTTAACGAGTTCTAGCACAGATACGCAGTATTTT
TRBJ1-5,few,TRBV7-2,.,CASSFLRSQPQHF,TGTGCCAGCAGCTTCCTGAGGAGCCAGCCCCAGCATTTT
TRBJ1-1,.,TRBV6-8,.,CASSTDQFGNTEAFF,TGTGCCAGCAGTACGGACCAGTTCGGAAACACTGAAGCTTTCTTT
TRBJ1-5,.,TRBV7-8,.,CASTVDGFNQPQHF,TGTGCCAGCACCGTGGACGGATTCAATCAGCCCCAGCATTTT
TRBJ1-5,.,TRBV11-2,TRBD1,CASSSWDSSNQPQHF,TGTGCCAGCAGCTCTTGGGACAGCAGCAATCAGCCCCAGCATTTT
TRBJ1-1,.,TRBV13,TRBD1,CASSGGQGMTEAFF,TGTGCCAGCAGCGGGGGACAGGGGATGACTGAAGCTTTCTTT
TRBJ1-1,once,TRBV6-2/TRBV6-3,.,CASSYAWGQNTEAFF,TGTGCCAGCAGTTACGCTTGGGGCCAGAACACTGAAGCTTTCTTT
TRBJ1-1,.,TRBV6-6,.,CASSRSGTRGDTEAFF,TGTGCCAGCAGCCGGTCAGGGACGAGAGGGGACACTGAAGCTTTCTTT
TRBJ2-7,few,TRBV25-1,TRBD1,CASSERDRAEEQYF,TGTGCCAGCAGTGAACGGGACAGGGCGGAAGAGCAGTACTTC
TRBJ1-5,few,TRBV7-2,.,CASSLKGRQSGNQPQHF,TGTGCCAGCAGCTTAAAAGGGAGACAGTCGGGAAATCAGCCCCAGCATTTT
TRBJ1-5,many,TRBV12-3/TRBV12-4,.,CASRVLDQPQHF,TGTGCCAGCAGAGTTTTGGATCAGCCCCAGCATTTT
TRBJ1-1,few,TRBV9,.,CASSATPTHVNTEAFF,TGTGCCAGCAGCGCTACCCCCACTCACGTGAACACTGAAGCTTTCTTT
TRBJ2-7,.,TRBV10-3,TRBD1,CAISKTGITYEQYF,TGTGCCATCAGTAAGACAGGGATCACCTACGAGCAGTACTTC
TRBJ1-2,few,TRBV6-6,.,CASEGGFRGYTF,TGTGCCAGCGAGGGGGGATTCCGTGGCTACACCTTC
TRBJ1-1,.,TRBV7-2,.,CASSFLEDTEAFF,TGTGCCAGCAGCTTCCTCGAGGACACTGAAGCTTTCTTT
TRBJ1-3,.,TRBV25-1,.,CASSEWNPSAPGNTIYF,TGTGCCAGCAGTGAATGGAATCCCTCAGCTCCTGGAAACACCATATATTTT
TRBJ2-3,.,TRBV10-3,TRBD2,CAIQGAGSPGDTQYF,TGTGCCATCCAAGGAGCGGGGAGCCCGGGGGATACGCAGTATTTT